This TCR beta chain was recovered during a study of blood T cell repertoires in COVID-19. After removal of 6 bases from V and 7 bases from J, the junction contained 9 bases not matched to a gene. The CDR3 is 14 amino acids. Germline assignment: CDR1 MNHNY and CDR2 SVGAGI (reference sequence). Only in-frame clones appear in the TCRdb table, and some are missing; sequencing was by immunoSEQ multiplex PCR. The sample holds some 100,000 clones; roughly 92% are singletons and the top ten take under 7.5%. This TCR was recovered from a man aged 65 to 85 with acute or convalescent COVID-19. Sequencing used peripheral blood. The genes are TRBV6-6 and TRBJ1-5, with 7 bases aligning to TRBD1. The DNA of the CDR3 is TGTGCCAGCAGCAGTACAGGGGCACAACAGCCCCAGCATTTT. Its translation is CASSSTGAQQPQHF.